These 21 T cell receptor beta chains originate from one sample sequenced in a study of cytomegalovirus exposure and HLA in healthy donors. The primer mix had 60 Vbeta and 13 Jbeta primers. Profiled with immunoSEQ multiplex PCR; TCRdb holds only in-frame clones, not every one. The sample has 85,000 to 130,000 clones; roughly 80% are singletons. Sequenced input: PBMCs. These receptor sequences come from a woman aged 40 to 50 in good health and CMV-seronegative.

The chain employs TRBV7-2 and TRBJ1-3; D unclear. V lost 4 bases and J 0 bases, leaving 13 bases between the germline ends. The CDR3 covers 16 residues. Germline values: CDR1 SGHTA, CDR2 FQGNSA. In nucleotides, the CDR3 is TGTGCCAGCAGCTCACCCGGGAGAGACTCTGGAAACACCATATATTTT. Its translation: CASSSPGRDSGNTIYF.

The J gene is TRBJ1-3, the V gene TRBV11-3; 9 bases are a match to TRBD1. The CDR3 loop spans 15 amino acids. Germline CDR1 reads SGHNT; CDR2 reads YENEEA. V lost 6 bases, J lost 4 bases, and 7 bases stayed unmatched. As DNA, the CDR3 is TGTGCCAGCAGTTTAACAGGGGGCGCCGGAAACACCATATATTTT. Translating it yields CASSLTGGAGNTIYF.

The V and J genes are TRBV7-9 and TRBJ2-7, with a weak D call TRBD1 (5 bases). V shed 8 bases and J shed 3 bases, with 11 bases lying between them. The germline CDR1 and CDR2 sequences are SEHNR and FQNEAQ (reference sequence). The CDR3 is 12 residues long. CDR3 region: CASGWTNYEQYF. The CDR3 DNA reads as TGTGCCAGCGGCTGGACAAACTACGAGCAGTACTTC. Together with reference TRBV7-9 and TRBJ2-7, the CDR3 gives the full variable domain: DTGVSQNPRHKITKRGQNVTFRCDPISEHNRLYWYRQTLGQGPEFLTYFQNEAQLEKSRLLSDRFSAERPKGSFSTLEIQRTEQGDSAMYLCASGWTNYEQYFGPGTRLTVT.

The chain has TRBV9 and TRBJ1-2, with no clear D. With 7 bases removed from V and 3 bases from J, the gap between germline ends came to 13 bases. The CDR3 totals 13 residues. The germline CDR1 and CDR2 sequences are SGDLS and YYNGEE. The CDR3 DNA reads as TGTGCCAGCTCTCGCGAGGATGACTATGGCTACACCTTC. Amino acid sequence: CASSREDDYGYTF.

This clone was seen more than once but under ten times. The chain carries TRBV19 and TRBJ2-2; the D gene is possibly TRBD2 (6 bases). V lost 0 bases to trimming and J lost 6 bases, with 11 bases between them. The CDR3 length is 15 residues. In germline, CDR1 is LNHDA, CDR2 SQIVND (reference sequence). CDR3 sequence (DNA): TGTGCCAGTAGTATAGAGGGGGGATTCCCCGGGGAGCTGTTTTTT. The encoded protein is CASSIEGGFPGELFF. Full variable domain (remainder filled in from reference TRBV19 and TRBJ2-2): DGGITQSPKYLFRKEGQNVTLSCEQNLNHDAMYWYRQDPGQGLRLIYYSQIVNDFQKGDIAEGYSVSREKKESFPLTVTSAQKNPTAFYLCASSIEGGFPGELFFGEGSRLTVL.

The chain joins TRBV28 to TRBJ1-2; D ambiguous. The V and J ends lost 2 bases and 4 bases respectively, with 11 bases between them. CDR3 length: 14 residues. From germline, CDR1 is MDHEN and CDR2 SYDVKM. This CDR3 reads CASSLATKLYGYTF. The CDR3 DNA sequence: TGTGCCAGCAGTTTAGCCACCAAACTCTATGGCTACACCTTC.

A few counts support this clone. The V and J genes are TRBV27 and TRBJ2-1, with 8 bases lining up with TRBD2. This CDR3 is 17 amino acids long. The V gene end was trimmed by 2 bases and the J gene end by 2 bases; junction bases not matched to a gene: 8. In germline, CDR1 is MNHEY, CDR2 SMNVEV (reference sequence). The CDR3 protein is CASSLIQKLAAYNEQFF. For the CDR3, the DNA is TGTGCCAGCAGTTTAATCCAAAAACTAGCGGCCTACAATGAGCAGTTCTTC.

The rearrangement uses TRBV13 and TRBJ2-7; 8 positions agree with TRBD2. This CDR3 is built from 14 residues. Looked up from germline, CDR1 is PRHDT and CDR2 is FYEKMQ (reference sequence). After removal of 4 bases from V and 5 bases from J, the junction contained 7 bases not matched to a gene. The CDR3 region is CASSSRTSSDEQYF. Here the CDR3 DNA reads TGTGCCAGCAGCTCCCGGACTAGCAGCGACGAGCAGTACTTC.

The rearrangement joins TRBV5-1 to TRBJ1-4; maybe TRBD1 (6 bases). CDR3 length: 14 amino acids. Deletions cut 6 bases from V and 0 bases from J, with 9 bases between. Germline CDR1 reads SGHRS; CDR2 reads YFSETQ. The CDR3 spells CASKGVATNEKLFF. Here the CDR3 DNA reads TGCGCCAGCAAGGGGGTTGCAACTAATGAAAAACTGTTTTTT. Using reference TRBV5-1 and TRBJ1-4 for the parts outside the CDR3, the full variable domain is KAGVTQTPRYLIKTRGQQVTLSCSPISGHRSVSWYQQTPGQGLQFLFEYFSETQRNKGNFPGRFSGRQFSNSRSEMNVSTLELGDSALYLCASKGVATNEKLFFGSGTQLSVL.

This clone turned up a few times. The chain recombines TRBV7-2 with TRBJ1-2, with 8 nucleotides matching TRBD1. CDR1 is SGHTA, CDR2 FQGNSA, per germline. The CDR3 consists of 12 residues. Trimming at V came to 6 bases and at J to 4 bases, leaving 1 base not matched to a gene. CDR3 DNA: TGTGCCAGCAGGGGACAGGCCTATGGCTACACCTTC. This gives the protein CASRGQAYGYTF. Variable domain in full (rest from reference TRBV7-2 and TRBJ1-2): GAGVSQSPSNKVTEKGKDVELRCDPISGHTALYWYRQSLGQGLEFLIYFQGNSAPDKSGLPSDRFSAERTGGSVSTLTIQRTQQEDSAVYLCASRGQAYGYTFGSGTRLTVV.

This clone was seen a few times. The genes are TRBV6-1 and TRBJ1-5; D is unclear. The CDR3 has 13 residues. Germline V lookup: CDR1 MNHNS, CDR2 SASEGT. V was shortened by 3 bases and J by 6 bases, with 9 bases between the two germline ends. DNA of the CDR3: TGTGCCAGCAGTGATTGGGCGACTCAGCCCCAGCATTTT. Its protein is CASSDWATQPQHF.

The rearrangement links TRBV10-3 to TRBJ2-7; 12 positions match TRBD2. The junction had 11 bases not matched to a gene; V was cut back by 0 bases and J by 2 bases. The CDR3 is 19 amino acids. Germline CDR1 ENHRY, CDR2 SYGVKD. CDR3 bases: TGTGCCATCAGTGAGTCGAAGGCTAGCGGGAGGGCCCTGCCCTACGAGCAGTACTTC. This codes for CAISESKASGRALPYEQYF.

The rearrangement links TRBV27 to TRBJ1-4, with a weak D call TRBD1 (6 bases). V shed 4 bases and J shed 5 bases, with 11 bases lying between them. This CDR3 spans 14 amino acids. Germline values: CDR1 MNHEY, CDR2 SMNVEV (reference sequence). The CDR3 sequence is CASSYSGENEKLFF. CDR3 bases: TGTGCCAGCAGTTATTCAGGGGAGAATGAAAAACTGTTTTTT. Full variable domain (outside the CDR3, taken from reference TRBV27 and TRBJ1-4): EAQVTQNPRYLITVTGKKLTVTCSQNMNHEYMSWYRQDPGLGLRQIYYSMNVEVTDKGDVPEGYKVSRKEKRNFPLILESPSPNQTSLYFCASSYSGENEKLFFGSGTQLSVL.

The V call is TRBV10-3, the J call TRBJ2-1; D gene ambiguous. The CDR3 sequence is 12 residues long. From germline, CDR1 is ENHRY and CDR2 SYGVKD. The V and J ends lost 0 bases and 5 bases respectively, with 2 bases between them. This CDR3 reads CAISESNNEQFF. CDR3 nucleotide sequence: TGTGCCATCAGTGAGTCCAACAATGAGCAGTTCTTC.

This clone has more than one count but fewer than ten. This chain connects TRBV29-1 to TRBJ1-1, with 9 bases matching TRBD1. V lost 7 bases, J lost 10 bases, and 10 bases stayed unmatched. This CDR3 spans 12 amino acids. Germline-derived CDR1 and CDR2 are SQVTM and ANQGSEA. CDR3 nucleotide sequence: TGCAGCGAGTTAAAAACAGGGGGCCGAGCTTTCTTT. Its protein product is CSELKTGGRAFF.

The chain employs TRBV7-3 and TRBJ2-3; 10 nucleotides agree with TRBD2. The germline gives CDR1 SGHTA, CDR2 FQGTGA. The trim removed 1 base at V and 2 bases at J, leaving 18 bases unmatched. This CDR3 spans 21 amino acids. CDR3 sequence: CASSLIRVGLRTSGFTDTQYF. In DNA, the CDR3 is TGTGCCAGCAGCTTAATAAGGGTGGGTCTACGGACTAGCGGTTTCACAGATACGCAGTATTTT.

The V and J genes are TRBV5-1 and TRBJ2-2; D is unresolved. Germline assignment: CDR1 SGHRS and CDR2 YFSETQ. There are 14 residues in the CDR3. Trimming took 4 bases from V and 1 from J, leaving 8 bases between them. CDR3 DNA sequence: TGCGCCAGCAGCCTACCATTGAACACCGGGGAGCTGTTTTTT. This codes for CASSLPLNTGELFF. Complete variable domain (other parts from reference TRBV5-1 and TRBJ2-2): KAGVTQTPRYLIKTRGQQVTLSCSPISGHRSVSWYQQTPGQGLQFLFEYFSETQRNKGNFPGRFSGRQFSNSRSEMNVSTLELGDSALYLCASSLPLNTGELFFGEGSRLTVL.

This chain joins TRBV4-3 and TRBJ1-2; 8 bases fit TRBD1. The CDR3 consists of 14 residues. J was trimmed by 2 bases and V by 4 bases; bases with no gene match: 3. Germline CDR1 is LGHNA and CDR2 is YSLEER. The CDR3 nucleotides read TGCGCCAGCAGCCCGGGACAGGAAAACTATGGCTACACCTTC. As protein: CASSPGQENYGYTF.

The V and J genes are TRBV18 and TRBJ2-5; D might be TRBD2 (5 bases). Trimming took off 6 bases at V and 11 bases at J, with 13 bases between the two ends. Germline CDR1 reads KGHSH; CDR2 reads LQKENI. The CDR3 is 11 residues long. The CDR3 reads CASSPEREQYF. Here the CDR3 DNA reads TGTGCCAGCTCCCCAGAGAGGGAGCAGTACTTC.

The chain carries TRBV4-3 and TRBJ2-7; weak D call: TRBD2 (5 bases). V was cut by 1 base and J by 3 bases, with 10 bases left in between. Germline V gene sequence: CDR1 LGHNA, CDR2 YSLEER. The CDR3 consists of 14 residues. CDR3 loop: CASSQATGNYEQYF. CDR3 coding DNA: TGCGCCAGCAGCCAAGCAACCGGGAACTACGAGCAGTACTTC.

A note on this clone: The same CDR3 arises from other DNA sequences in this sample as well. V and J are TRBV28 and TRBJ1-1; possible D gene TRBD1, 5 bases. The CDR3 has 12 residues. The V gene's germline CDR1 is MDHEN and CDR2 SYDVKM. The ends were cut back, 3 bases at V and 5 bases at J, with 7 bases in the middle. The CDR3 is CASSFGGTEAFF. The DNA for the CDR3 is TGTGCCAGCAGTTTCGGGGGAACTGAAGCTTTCTTT.